The 22 T cell receptor beta chains below come from one sample, sequenced in a study of blood T cells in healthy people across ages. Through a sample-barcoded 5' primer and a J-beta primer mix, a second PCR was run for 7 to 11 cycles. Each CDR3 protein is one row after TCRdb ran MiXCR on the 5' RACE reads. The table lists just over 800,000 distinct CDR3 sequences, 62% of them singletons. The sequencing input was blood. The receptors were sampled from a man in his thirties or forties in good health.

CDR3 sequence: CASTKGGLSGYTF. For the CDR3, the DNA is TGTGCCAGCACGAAGGGCGGGCTTAGCGGCTACACCTTC. The chain has TRBV25-1 and TRBJ1-2; the D is unclear. V lost 7 bases and J 8 bases, leaving 17 bases between the germline ends. The germline gives CDR1 MGHDK, CDR2 SYGVNS. The length of the CDR3 is 13 residues.

In its sample, this clonotype was seen once. The V gene is TRBV29-1, the J gene TRBJ2-7; 7 positions agree with TRBD1. The CDR3 totals 12 residues. Germline V CDR1 and CDR2: SQVTM, ANQGSEA. The CDR3 DNA reads as TGCGGCGCCGGGACAGAGCGTTACGAGCAGTACTTC. Residues: CGAGTERYEQYF.

The rearrangement links TRBV24-1 to TRBJ2-3, with 8 nucleotides matching TRBD1. The CDR3 runs to 16 residues. J was trimmed by 5 bases and V by 4 bases; bases with no gene match: 10. Germline V gene data show CDR1 as KGHDR and CDR2 as SFDVKD. The CDR3 DNA follows: TGTGCCACCAGTGACCAAGGGACAGGCCGTTTAGATACGCAGTATTTT. Translated, it gives CATSDQGTGRLDTQYF.

The table lists this clonotype with a count of one. This chain connects TRBV21-1 to TRBJ1-5; the table's D call, TRBD1, was not checked against the DNA. TRBV21-1 corresponds to a pseudogene. The CDR3 length is 20 residues. The CDR3 sequence is CASSKADRGLLYAGNQPQHF. In DNA, the CDR3 is TGTGCCAGCAGCAAAGCGGACAGGGGGCTTCTTTATGCTGGCAATCAGCCCCAGCATTTT.

Here the CDR3 reads CASPTGTATHNQPQHF. CDR3 bases: TGTGCTAGTCCTACTGGGACAGCGACCCACAATCAGCCCCAGCATTTT. The rearrangement joins TRBV12-5 to TRBJ1-5, with 7 bases that match TRBD1. Trimming cost V 8 bases and J 3 bases; bases outside gene matches: 13. Looked up from germline, CDR1 is LGHNT and CDR2 is FRNRAP. This CDR3 is built from 16 residues.

This clonotype was seen repeatedly, ten times or more. The chain employs TRBV2 and TRBJ1-6; D gene unclear. Germline CDR1 is SNHLY and CDR2 is FYNNEI. V gave up 5 bases and J gave up 16 bases, with 12 bases separating them. CDR3 length: 11 residues. Written as DNA, the CDR3 is TGTGCCAGCAGTCGAGACCGAAAGCTCCACTTT. Translation gives CASSRDRKLHF.

The genes are TRBV7-3 and TRBJ2-1; maybe TRBD1 (6 bases). Germline lookup yields CDR1 SGHTA and CDR2 FQGTGA. The CDR3 extends over 19 amino acids. Trimming removed 2 bases from V and 6 bases from J, with 26 bases in between. CDR3 nucleotides: TGTGCCAGCAGCTTAGAGACAGGTAGACGCAGGGGCAAGGGCAATGAGCAGTTCTTC. Translating gives CASSLETGRRRGKGNEQFF.

The V gene is TRBV27, the J gene TRBJ1-4; perhaps TRBD1 as D (6 bases). CDR1 and CDR2 from the germline V gene are MNHEY and SMNVEV (reference sequence). This CDR3 contains 18 residues. Between the trimmed V and J ends, which lost 6 bases and 4 bases, there was a span of 24 bases. DNA of the CDR3: TGTGCCAGCAGCCTGACCGGGACACCTAGGCTCCATAATGAAAAACTGTTTTTT. It codes for CASSLTGTPRLHNEKLFF.

V is TRBV7-9 and J is TRBJ2-1, with 9 bases identical to TRBD1. V was clipped by 4 bases and J by 2 bases; unmatched bases: 12. Germline CDR1 and CDR2: SEHNR and FQNEAQ (reference sequence). This CDR3 is built from 18 residues. CDR3 sequence reads: CASSSPNRGRPAYNEQFF. For the CDR3, the DNA is TGTGCCAGCAGCTCGCCTAACAGGGGGCGCCCGGCCTACAATGAGCAGTTCTTC.

The chain uses TRBV7-2 and TRBJ2-1; 9 bases are shared with TRBD2. This CDR3 contains 14 residues. With V trimmed by 3 bases and J by 10 bases, 7 bases remained unmatched. The germline CDR1 and CDR2 sequences are SGHTA and FQGNSA. Here the CDR3 reads CASSFAGGSGEQFF. As DNA, the CDR3 is TGTGCCAGCAGCTTTGCGGGGGGGTCAGGGGAGCAGTTCTTC.

The CDR3 DNA sequence: TGTGCCAGCAGCTACCCGGGCCCCCAGGCGCCCCAGCATTTT. The encoded protein is CASSYPGPQAPQHF. The chain carries TRBV7-2 and TRBJ1-5; D call uncertain. The CDR3 is 14 amino acids. V dropped 4 bases and J dropped 9 bases, with 16 bases sitting between them. The germline CDR1 and CDR2 sequences are SGHTA and FQGNSA.

The chain uses TRBV29-1 and TRBJ2-1, with 10 bases identical to TRBD2. The CDR3 is made up of 15 amino acids. Germline-derived CDR1 and CDR2 are SQVTM and ANQGSEA. V lost 3 bases and J lost 10; bases outside the gene matches: 12. The CDR3 protein is CSVDLLAGGQYEQFF. The CDR3 coding sequence is TGCAGCGTTGACCTCTTAGCGGGGGGCCAATACGAGCAGTTCTTC.

The chain carries TRBV2 and TRBJ2-7, with D perhaps assigned TRBD1 or TRBD2 (6 bases each). Trimming stripped 8 bases from V and 2 bases from J, with 16 bases between. CDR3 length: 14 amino acids. The germline gives CDR1 SNHLY, CDR2 FYNNEI. This CDR3 is CASAWGAGTYEQYF. As DNA, the CDR3 is TGTGCCAGCGCTTGGGGGGCCGGGACCTACGAGCAGTACTTC.

J is TRBJ1-1 and V is TRBV6-6; D unresolved. The V gene lost 6 bases and the J gene lost 1 base, with 15 bases spanning the gap. The CDR3 has 15 amino acids. Germline V gene sequence: CDR1 MNHNY, CDR2 SVGAGI (reference sequence). This CDR3 reads CASSPAPHENTEAFF. The CDR3 region has the DNA TGTGCCAGCAGCCCCGCCCCGCACGAGAACACTGAAGCTTTCTTT.

This clonotype was recorded a few times. This chain uses TRBV29-1 with TRBJ1-2, with D tentatively TRBD1 (5 bases). V lost 3 bases, J lost 6 bases, and 20 bases lay in between. The CDR3 covers 15 residues. Germline V CDR1 and CDR2: SQVTM, ANQGSEA. The DNA for the CDR3 is TGCAGCGTTGAGAAAGGGAGGCAGGGAGGGCATGGCTACACCTTC. Translated: CSVEKGRQGGHGYTF.

V and J are TRBV4-2 and TRBJ2-7, with 8 nucleotides matching TRBD2. The junction had 9 bases not matched to a gene; V was cut back by 0 bases and J by 5 bases. Germline V gene data show CDR1 as LGHNA and CDR2 as YNFKEQ. This CDR3 has 16 amino acids. For the CDR3, the DNA is TGTGCCAGCAGCCAAGATTTCCGACCGGGACTAGACGAGCAGTACTTC. Its translation is CASSQDFRPGLDEQYF.

Comments on this clonotype: The junction does not match germline at one end; this may be a read error. This rearrangement joins TRBV7-7 to TRBJ2-5; tentatively, D is TRBD1 (7 bases). The CDR3 totals 17 residues. The germline CDR1 and CDR2 sequences are SSHAT and FNYEAQ (reference sequence). DNA for the CDR3: TGTGCTAGCAGCTTAAGCGGGTTAAAGGGGGCTGGAGAGACCCAGTACTTC. This gives the protein CASSLSGLKGAGETQYF.

This chain connects TRBV7-9 to TRBJ2-1, with 8 bases matching TRBD2. The J call is in doubt because the DNA end fits TRBJ2-7 better. The CDR3 has 18 residues. Germline CDR1 and CDR2: SEHNR and FQNEAQ (reference sequence). The DNA of the CDR3 is TGTGCCAGCAGCCCTGGCGTAGCGGGACCAAGCTCCTACAATGAGCAGTACTTC. Protein product: CASSPGVAGPSSYNEQYF.

A few counts support this clonotype. This chain uses TRBV5-1 with TRBJ1-1; 7 bases are a match to TRBD1. CDR1 SGHRS and CDR2 YFSETQ come from the germline V gene. The CDR3 contains 14 residues. V shed 5 bases, J shed 0 bases, and the junction held 4 bases outside the gene matches. The CDR3 nucleotides read TGCGCCAGCAGGGGGACAGACATGAACACTGAAGCTTTCTTT. It is translated as CASRGTDMNTEAFF.

This chain links TRBV7-2 with TRBJ2-7; TRBD2 agrees at 13 bases. TRBJ2-5 matches the DNA end more closely, so the J call is doubtful. The length of the CDR3 is 18 residues. Germline CDR1 is SGHTA and CDR2 is FQGNSA. The chain's CDR3 is CASSSYRLAGGLQETQYF. The DNA for the CDR3 is TGTGCCAGCAGCTCCTACAGACTAGCGGGGGGCCTACAAGAGACCCAGTACTTC.

This chain joins TRBV20-1 and TRBJ2-1; D not certain. V shed 6 bases and J shed 4 bases, with 19 bases lying between them. CDR3 size: 15 residues. Germline CDR1 reads DFQATT; CDR2 reads SNEGSKA (reference sequence). CDR3 residues: CSATPARTMYNEQFF. The CDR3 coding sequence is TGCAGTGCCACACCCGCGAGGACGATGTACAATGAGCAGTTCTTC.

The J gene is TRBJ2-1, the V gene TRBV5-5; D remains unclear. The CDR3 is 15 residues long. CDR1 is SGHKS and CDR2 is YYEKEE in the germline V gene (reference sequence). V shed 2 bases and J shed 2 bases, with 11 bases lying between them. DNA of the CDR3: TGTGCCAGCAGCTTTGGGCCTGGGCCCTACAATGAGCAGTTCTTC. Protein: CASSFGPGPYNEQFF.